These 16 T cell receptor beta chains were all obtained from the same sample, sequenced in a study of regulatory T cells in long-lasting Graves disease. Time point of the sample: newly diagnosed GD, antithyroid drugs for less than 3 months. The authors made the TCR library using RNA they extracted from PBMCs. Investigators prepared the TCR beta libraries by applying iRepertoire HTBI primers and Arm-PCR of CDR3 regions. Via MiXCR, TCRdb re-called the multiplex PCR reads, giving one row per CDR3 protein. The repertoire holds approximately 400,000 distinct CDR3 sequences, under 15% seen once, with approximately 15% in the top ten. The sample also formed part of further work on T cells in Graves' hyperthyroidism and ophthalmopathy.

The source material was peripheral blood mononuclear cells (PBMCs), sampled at new diagnosis, from a patient treated with antithyroid drugs. Every receptor here comes from a woman aged 25 to 39 with Graves disease.

This clonotype has just a few counts. The chain links TRBV19 to TRBJ2-3; a possible D gene is TRBD2 (7 bases). Germline V lookup: CDR1 LNHDA, CDR2 SQIVND (reference sequence). V was trimmed by 3 bases and J by 0 bases, leaving 10 bases between them. The CDR3 totals 15 residues. CDR3 sequence reads: CASSMRGGSTDTQYF. CDR3 bases: TGTGCCAGTAGTATGAGGGGGGGTAGCACAGATACGCAGTATTTT.

This clonotype was recorded at least ten times. CDR3 protein: CASSVSEGNSPLHF. The CDR3 nucleotides are TGTGCCAGCAGTGTGTCCGAGGGTAATTCACCCCTCCACTTT. The V call is TRBV6-1, the J call TRBJ1-6; D gene uncertain. The germline V gene has CDR1 MNHNS and CDR2 SASEGT. The CDR3 loop spans 14 amino acids. With 4 bases removed from V and 6 bases from J, the gap between germline ends came to 10 bases.

Details on this clonotype: Being one base from a much bigger clone, this may be a read error. This chain connects TRBV12-3 or TRBV12-4 to TRBJ2-1; a weak D match, TRBD2 (6 bases). The DNA end is more similar to TRBJ2-5, so the J call may be wrong. This CDR3 contains 13 residues. The CDR3 bases are TGTGCCAGCAGACAGACTAGTTCAGAGACCCAGTACTTC. It codes for CASRQTSSETQYF.

This chain uses TRBV20-1 with TRBJ2-5, with D perhaps matching TRBD1 (5 bases). CDR1 DFQATT and CDR2 SNEGSKA come from the germline V gene (reference sequence). V lost 3 bases, J lost 1 base, and 15 bases lay in between. CDR3 size: 15 residues. CDR3 amino acids: CSASVRQGVQETQYF. The CDR3 nucleotides are TGCAGTGCTAGTGTGAGGCAGGGCGTCCAAGAGACCCAGTACTTC.

About this clonotype itself: A far more abundant clone sits one base away, making this likely a read error. The rearrangement uses TRBV27 and TRBJ2-1; TRBD2 agrees at 10 bases. V gave up 7 bases and J gave up 10 bases; unmatched junction bases: 10. This CDR3 spans 14 amino acids. CDR1 is MNHEY and CDR2 is SMNVEV in the germline V gene (reference sequence). Here the CDR3 reads CASNLAGARYEQFF. CDR3 in DNA: TGTGCCAGCAATCTAGCGGGAGCGCGGTACGAGCAGTTCTTC.

At least ten counts were recorded for this clonotype. The chain links TRBV10-3 to TRBJ1-1, with TRBD1 as a possible D gene (6 bases). Trimming pared 3 bases from V and 6 bases from J, leaving 14 bases between. Germline-derived CDR1 and CDR2 are ENHRY and SYGVKD. The CDR3 has 14 amino acids. CDR3 protein: CAISEWGLSSEAFF. DNA of the CDR3: TGTGCCATCAGTGAATGGGGGCTTAGCTCTGAAGCTTTCTTT.

This clonotype has just a few counts. The chain recombines TRBV4-2 with TRBJ2-5, with D maybe TRBD1 (6 bases). The CDR3 runs to 15 residues. Germline CDR1 LGHNA, CDR2 YNFKEQ. Trimming cost V 0 bases and J 1 base, with 9 bases left between them. The CDR3 DNA reads as TGTGCCAGCAGCCAAGATCCCAGGGGCCAAGAGACCCAGTACTTC. Translated, it gives CASSQDPRGQETQYF.

The sample holds many counts of this clonotype. The V and J genes are TRBV9 and TRBJ2-2; the D is unclear. This CDR3 has 15 amino acids. Trimming left V 0 bases short and J 2 bases short, with 8 bases between. Germline V gene data show CDR1 as SGDLS and CDR2 as YYNGEE. CDR3 sequence: CASSVAWGNTGELFF. The CDR3 region has the DNA TGTGCCAGCAGCGTAGCGTGGGGAAACACCGGGGAGCTGTTTTTT.

Concerning this clonotype: One end of the junction fails to match germline, which may point to a read error. J is TRBJ1-4 and V is TRBV29-1, with D maybe TRBD1 (5 bases). Germline-derived CDR1 and CDR2 are SQVTM and ANQGSEA. The CDR3 length is 12 residues. CDR3 amino acids: CSVGESREKPFF. CDR3 DNA sequence: TGCAGCGTGGGGGAAAGCCGGGAAAAACCGTTTTTT. Drawing the rest from reference TRBV29-1 and TRBJ1-4, the complete variable domain is SAVISQKPSRDICQRGTSLTIQCQVDSQVTMMFWYRQQPGQSLTLIATANQGSEATYESGFVIDKFPISRPNLTFSTLTVSNMSPEDSSIYLCSVGESREKPFFGSGTQLSVL.

A word on this clonotype: In this CDR3 the conserved last residue, phenylalanine or tryptophan, is missing, so a read error is likely. The chain recombines TRBV6-2 or TRBV6-3 with TRBJ2-2; D ambiguous. Between the trimmed V and J ends, which lost 2 bases and 6 bases, there was a span of 10 bases. This CDR3 is 14 amino acids long. Germline values: CDR1 MNHEY, CDR2 SVGEGT. In DNA, the CDR3 is TGTGCCAGCAGTTACGGGGAAGACGCCGGGGAGCTGTTTTCT. This gives the protein CASSYGEDAGELFS.

At least ten counts were recorded for this clonotype. The V and J genes are TRBV30 and TRBJ1-2; the D is unclear. Germline V lookup: CDR1 GTSNPN, CDR2 SVGIG (reference sequence). CDR3 length equals 13 residues. The V end was cut by 1 base, the J end by 1 base, with 7 bases between. CDR3 amino acids: CAWSATVNYGYTF. DNA of the CDR3: TGTGCCTGGAGTGCAACAGTTAACTATGGCTACACCTTC.

The table lists this clonotype with a few counts. CDR3 nucleotides: TGTGCCAGCAGCAACCGACAGGGGGCGACTGGCTACGAGCAGTACTTC. It yields the protein CASSNRQGATGYEQYF. V and J are TRBV13 and TRBJ2-7, with TRBD1 matching over 10 bases. The CDR3 contains 16 residues. Germline lookup yields CDR1 PRHDT and CDR2 FYEKMQ (reference sequence). J lost 3 bases, V lost 5 bases, and 10 bases had no gene match. Drawing the rest from reference TRBV13 and TRBJ2-7, the complete variable domain is AAGVIQSPRHLIKEKRETATLKCYPIPRHDTVYWYQQGPGQDPQFLISFYEKMQSDKGSIPDRFSAQQFSDYHSELNMSSLELGDSALYFCASSNRQGATGYEQYFGPGTRLTVT.

This clonotype was observed a few times. CDR3 coding DNA: TGTGCCAGCAGCGTAGAGAAGGGGGAGCTGTTTTTT. Protein product: CASSVEKGELFF. This chain links TRBV9 with TRBJ2-2, with no clear D. The germline V gene encodes CDR1 SGDLS and CDR2 YYNGEE. Between the trimmed V and J ends, which lost 0 bases and 8 bases, there was a span of 5 bases. The CDR3 sequence is 12 residues long.

The V and J genes are TRBV7-2 and TRBJ2-6; the D gene is possibly TRBD1 (5 bases). The CDR3 loop spans 17 amino acids. Per germline, CDR1 SGHTA and CDR2 FQGNSA. V was shortened by 2 bases and J by 0 bases, with 11 bases between the two germline ends. Written as DNA, the CDR3 is TGTGCCAGCAGCTTACAGGGCTCCATCTCTGGGGCCAACGTCCTGACTTTC. It yields the protein CASSLQGSISGANVLTF.

The CDR3 DNA reads as TGCGCCAGCAGCCAAGATCCTTTGACAGGGGGGCGGCAAGAGACCCAGTACTTC. Translation: CASSQDPLTGGRQETQYF. The chain has TRBV4-1 and TRBJ2-5; 9 bases match TRBD1. The CDR3 totals 18 residues. The germline V gene has CDR1 MGHRA and CDR2 YSYEKL. V trimming: 0 bases; J trimming: 2 bases; junction bases outside the gene matches: 10.

The V gene is TRBV28, the J gene TRBJ1-2; unclear D gene. Trimming shortened V by 4 bases and J by 3 bases, and 21 bases separated the two germline ends. The CDR3 spans 17 residues. CDR1 and CDR2 from the germline V gene are MDHEN and SYDVKM. In DNA form, the CDR3 reads TGTGCCAGCAGTTCCGTCACTGGGCCTCACCCTGACTATGGCTACACCTTC. It specifies CASSSVTGPHPDYGYTF.